A selection of T cell receptor beta chains follows, all from one sample in a study of beta chain features in type 1 diabetes. The assay was immunoSEQ multiplex PCR, and TCRdb's table has in-frame clones only and misses some. The sample contains a few hundred thousand clones, approximately 15% of which appear only once. Sequencing input: central memory CD4+ T cells from blood. These receptors originate from a young man in good health. The CDR3 runs from the conserved cysteine through the conserved F or W. The order of the fields is CDR3 length, J gene, V gene, CDR3 protein.

len: 11
j_gene: TRBJ1-1
v_gene: TRBV11-3
CDR3aa: CASSLVSEAFF

len: 14
j_gene: TRBJ2-5
v_gene: TRBV7-2
CDR3aa: CASSLQGQKATQYF

len: 15
j_gene: TRBJ2-7
v_gene: TRBV7-2
CDR3aa: CASSLVGPGSYEQYF

len: 18
j_gene: TRBJ1-6
v_gene: TRBV5-1
CDR3aa: CASSLLSAGQGDTSPLHF

len: 15
j_gene: TRBJ2-2
v_gene: TRBV4-1
CDR3aa: CASSPSGRNTGELFF

len: 17
j_gene: TRBJ1-2
v_gene: TRBV10-3
CDR3aa: CAIGPGQGLKSSDGYTF

len: 14
j_gene: TRBJ2-5
v_gene: TRBV6-4
CDR3aa: CATQLHRSIETQYF

len: 11
j_gene: TRBJ1-5
v_gene: TRBV20-1
CDR3aa: CSALDGQPQHF

len: 16
j_gene: TRBJ2-5
v_gene: TRBV6-1
CDR3aa: CASSDRRTPWGETQYF

len: 15
j_gene: TRBJ2-3
v_gene: TRBV12-1
CDR3aa: CASSPAGRGTDTQYF

len: 14
j_gene: TRBJ1-5
v_gene: TRBV6-6
CDR3aa: CASRGTGVGQPQHF

len: 15
j_gene: TRBJ1-1
v_gene: TRBV4-3
CDR3aa: CASSQDRGLWTEAFF

len: 10
j_gene: TRBJ2-1
v_gene: TRBV20-1
CDR3aa: CSAKYNEQFF

len: 14
j_gene: TRBJ1-2
v_gene: TRBV5-1
CDR3aa: CASSLAQGEAGYTF

len: 14
j_gene: TRBJ2-2
v_gene: TRBV6-5
CDR3aa: CASSNSGGTGELFF

len: 15
j_gene: TRBJ2-3
v_gene: TRBV19
CDR3aa: CASSQASARADTQYF

len: 16
j_gene: TRBJ1-3
v_gene: TRBV2
CDR3aa: CASSAGGFATGNTIYF

len: 17
j_gene: TRBJ1-4
v_gene: TRBV27
CDR3aa: CASSPSRTGPNGVKLFF

len: 15
j_gene: TRBJ2-3
v_gene: TRBV11-2
CDR3aa: CASSLRRGDTDTQYF

len: 15
j_gene: TRBJ1-2
v_gene: TRBV7-2
CDR3aa: CASSLASGRGSGYTF

len: 14
j_gene: TRBJ2-1
v_gene: TRBV11-2
CDR3aa: CASSFRRGYNEQFF

len: 16
j_gene: TRBJ2-3
v_gene: TRBV9
CDR3aa: CASSAQTGFATDTQYF

len: 13
j_gene: TRBJ1-2
v_gene: TRBV6-6
CDR3aa: CASRLYSSGRYTF

len: 12
j_gene: TRBJ1-2
v_gene: TRBV5-6
CDR3aa: CASTPGNYGYTF

len: 13
j_gene: TRBJ2-7
v_gene: TRBV11-3
CDR3aa: CASSLIGQNEQYF

len: 13
j_gene: TRBJ1-2
v_gene: TRBV6-4
CDR3aa: CASSATGTYGYTF

len: 15
j_gene: TRBJ2-3
v_gene: TRBV7-9
CDR3aa: CASSLGGHSGGTQYF